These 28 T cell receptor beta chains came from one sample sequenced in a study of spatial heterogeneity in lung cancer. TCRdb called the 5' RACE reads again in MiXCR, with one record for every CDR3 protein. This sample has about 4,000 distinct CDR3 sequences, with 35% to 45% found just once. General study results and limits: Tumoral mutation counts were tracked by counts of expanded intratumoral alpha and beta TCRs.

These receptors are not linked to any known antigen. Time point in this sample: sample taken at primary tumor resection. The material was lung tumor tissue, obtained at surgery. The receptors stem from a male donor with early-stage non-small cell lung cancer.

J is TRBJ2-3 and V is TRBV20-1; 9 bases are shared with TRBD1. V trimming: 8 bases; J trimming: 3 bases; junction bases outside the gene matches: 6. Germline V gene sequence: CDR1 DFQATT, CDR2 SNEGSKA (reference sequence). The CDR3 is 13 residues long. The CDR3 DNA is TGCAGTTCCAAGGGACAGGGAACAGATACGCAGTATTTT. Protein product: CSSKGQGTDTQYF.

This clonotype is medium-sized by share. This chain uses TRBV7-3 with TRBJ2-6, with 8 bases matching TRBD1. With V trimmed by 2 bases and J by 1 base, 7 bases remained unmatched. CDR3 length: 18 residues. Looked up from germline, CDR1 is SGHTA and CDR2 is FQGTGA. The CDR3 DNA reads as TGTGCCAGCAGCTTAGCCGGGACAGGAGTTTCTGGGGCCAACGTCCTGACTTTC. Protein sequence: CASSLAGTGVSGANVLTF. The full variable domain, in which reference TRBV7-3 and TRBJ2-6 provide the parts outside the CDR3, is GAGVSQTPSNKVTEKGKYVELRCDPISGHTALYWYRQSLGQGPEFLIYFQGTGAADDSGLPNDRFFAVRPEGSVSTLKIQRTERGDSAVYLCASSLAGTGVSGANVLTFGAGSRLTVL.

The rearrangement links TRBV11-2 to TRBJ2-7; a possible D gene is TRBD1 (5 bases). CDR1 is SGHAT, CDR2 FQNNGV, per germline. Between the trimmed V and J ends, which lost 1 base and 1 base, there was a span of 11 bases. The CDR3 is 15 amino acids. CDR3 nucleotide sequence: TGTGCCAGCAGCTTAGCGTCCTCAGGGTCCTACGAGCAGTACTTC. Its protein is CASSLASSGSYEQYF.

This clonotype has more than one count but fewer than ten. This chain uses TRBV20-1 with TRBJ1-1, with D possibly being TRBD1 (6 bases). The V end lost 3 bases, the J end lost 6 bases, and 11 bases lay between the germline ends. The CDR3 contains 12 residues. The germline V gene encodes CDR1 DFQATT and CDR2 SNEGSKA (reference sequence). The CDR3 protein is CSASQGIPEAFF. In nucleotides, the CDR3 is TGCAGTGCTAGCCAGGGGATACCTGAAGCTTTCTTT.

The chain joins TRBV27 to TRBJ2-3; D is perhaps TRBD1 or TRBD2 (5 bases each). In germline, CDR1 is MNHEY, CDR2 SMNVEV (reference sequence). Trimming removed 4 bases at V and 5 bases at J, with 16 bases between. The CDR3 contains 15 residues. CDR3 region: CASSSPAGTGDTQYF. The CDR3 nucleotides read TGTGCCAGCAGTTCCCCCGCCGGGACGGGAGATACGCAGTATTTT.

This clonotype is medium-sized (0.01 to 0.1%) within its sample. Here the CDR3 reads CASSSAGSLEGQYF. CDR3 sequence (DNA): TGTGCCAGCAGTTCGGCGGGCTCGTTAGAAGGGCAGTACTTC. The chain is built from TRBV7-6 and TRBJ2-7; D is perhaps TRBD2 (5 bases). Germline V gene lookup returns CDR1 SGHVS and CDR2 FNYEAQ. Trimming took off 6 bases at V and 9 bases at J, with 21 bases between the two ends. This CDR3 is built from 14 residues. The whole variable domain, filled in from reference TRBV7-6 and TRBJ2-7, reads GAGVSQSPRYKVTKRGQDVALRCDPISGHVSLYWYRQALGQGPEFLTYFNYEAQQDKSGLPNDRFSAERPEGSISTLTIQRTEQRDSAMYRCASSSAGSLEGQYFGPGTRLTVT.

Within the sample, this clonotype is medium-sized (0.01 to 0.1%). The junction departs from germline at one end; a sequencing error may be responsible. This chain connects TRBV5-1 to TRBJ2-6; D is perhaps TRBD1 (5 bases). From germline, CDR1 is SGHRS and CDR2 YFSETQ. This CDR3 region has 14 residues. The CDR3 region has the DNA TGCGCCAGCAGCCTGGTCTCTGGGGCCAACGTCCTGACTTTT. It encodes CASSLVSGANVLTF.

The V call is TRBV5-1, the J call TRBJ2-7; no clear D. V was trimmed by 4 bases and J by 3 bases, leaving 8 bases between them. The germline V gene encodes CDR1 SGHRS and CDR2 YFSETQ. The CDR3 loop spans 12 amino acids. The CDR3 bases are TGCGCCAGCAGCCCAGGAAACTACGAGCAGTACTTC. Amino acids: CASSPGNYEQYF.

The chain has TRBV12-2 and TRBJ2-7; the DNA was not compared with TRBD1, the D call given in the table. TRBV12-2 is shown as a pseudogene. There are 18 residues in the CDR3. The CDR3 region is CASRSTNDGTGRRYEQYF. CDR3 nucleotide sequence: TGTGCAAGTCGCTCCACCAACGACGGGACAGGGCGTAGGTACGAGCAGTACTTC.

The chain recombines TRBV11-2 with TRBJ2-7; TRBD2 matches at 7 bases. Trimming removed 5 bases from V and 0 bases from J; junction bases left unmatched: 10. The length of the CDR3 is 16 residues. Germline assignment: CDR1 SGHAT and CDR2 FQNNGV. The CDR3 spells CASSRGSDWNSYEQYF. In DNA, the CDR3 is TGTGCCAGCAGCCGCGGGAGTGACTGGAACTCCTACGAGCAGTACTTC.

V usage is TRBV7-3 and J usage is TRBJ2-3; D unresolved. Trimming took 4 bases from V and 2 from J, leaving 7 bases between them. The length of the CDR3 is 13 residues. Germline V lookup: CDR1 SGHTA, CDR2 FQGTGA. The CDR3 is CASSWSTTDTQYF. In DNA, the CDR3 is TGTGCCAGCAGCTGGTCGACCACAGATACGCAGTATTTT.

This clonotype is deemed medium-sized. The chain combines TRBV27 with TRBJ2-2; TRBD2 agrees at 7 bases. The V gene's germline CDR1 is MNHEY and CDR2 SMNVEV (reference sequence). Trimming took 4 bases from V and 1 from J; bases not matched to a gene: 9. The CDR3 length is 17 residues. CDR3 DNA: TGTGCCAGCAGTTCCCGGGTATGGGGGGGGAACACCGGGGAGCTGTTTTTT. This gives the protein CASSSRVWGGNTGELFF.

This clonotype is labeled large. The CDR3 DNA is TGCGCCAGCAGCCCCGCCCGAACGGGAGGGTACAATGAGCAGTTCTTC. It yields the protein CASSPARTGGYNEQFF. The chain combines TRBV4-1 with TRBJ2-1; 8 bases fit TRBD2. The V segment lost 4 bases and the J segment 4 bases; nucleotides outside the gene matches: 9. Per the germline V gene, CDR1 is MGHRA and CDR2 is YSYEKL. The CDR3 spans 16 residues.

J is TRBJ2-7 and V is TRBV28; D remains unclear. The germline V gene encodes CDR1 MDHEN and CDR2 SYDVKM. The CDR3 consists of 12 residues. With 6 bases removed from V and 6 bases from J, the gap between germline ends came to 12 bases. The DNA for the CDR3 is TGTGCCAGCAGCCTACCCGGGTTCGAGCAGTACTTC. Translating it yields CASSLPGFEQYF.

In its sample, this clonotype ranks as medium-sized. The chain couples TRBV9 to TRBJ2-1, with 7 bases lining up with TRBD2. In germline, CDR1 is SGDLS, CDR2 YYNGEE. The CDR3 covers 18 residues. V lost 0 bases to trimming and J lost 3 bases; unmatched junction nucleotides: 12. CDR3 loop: CASSVEGSGGPIYNEQFF. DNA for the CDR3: TGTGCCAGCAGCGTAGAGGGGTCGGGGGGACCAATCTACAATGAGCAGTTCTTC.

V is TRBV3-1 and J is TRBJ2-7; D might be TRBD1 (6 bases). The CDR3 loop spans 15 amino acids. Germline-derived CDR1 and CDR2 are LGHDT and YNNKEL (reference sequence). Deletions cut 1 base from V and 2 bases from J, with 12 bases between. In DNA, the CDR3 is TGTGCCAGCAGCCAAGTGAGGACAGAGCCCTACGAGCAGTACTTC. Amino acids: CASSQVRTEPYEQYF.

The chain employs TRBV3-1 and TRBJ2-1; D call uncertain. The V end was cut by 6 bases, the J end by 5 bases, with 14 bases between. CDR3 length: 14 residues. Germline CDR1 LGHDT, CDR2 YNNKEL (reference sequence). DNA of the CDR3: TGTGCCAGCAGGGGGATGCTGTCAGACAATGAGCAGTTCTTC. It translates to CASRGMLSDNEQFF.

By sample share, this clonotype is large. The chain's CDR3 is CASSPHSTSYEQYF. The CDR3 nucleotides read TGTGCCAGCAGTCCCCACTCTACCTCCTACGAGCAGTACTTC. This sequence joins TRBV27 and TRBJ2-7; D not resolved. The CDR3 extends over 14 amino acids. Germline CDR1 and CDR2: MNHEY and SMNVEV (reference sequence). V lost 5 bases, J lost 0 bases, and 11 bases lay in between.

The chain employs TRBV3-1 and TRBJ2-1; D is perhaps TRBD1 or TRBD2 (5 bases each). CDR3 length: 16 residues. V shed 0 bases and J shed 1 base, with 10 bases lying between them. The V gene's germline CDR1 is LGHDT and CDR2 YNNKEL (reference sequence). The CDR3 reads CASSQEGWGSYNEQFF. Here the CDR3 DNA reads TGTGCCAGCAGCCAAGAAGGGTGGGGGTCCTACAATGAGCAGTTCTTC.

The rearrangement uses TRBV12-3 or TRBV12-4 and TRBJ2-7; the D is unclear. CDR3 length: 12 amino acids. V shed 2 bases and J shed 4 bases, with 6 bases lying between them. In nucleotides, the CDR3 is TGTGCCAGCAGTTTACTCCCTTACGAGCAGTACTTC. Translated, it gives CASSLLPYEQYF.

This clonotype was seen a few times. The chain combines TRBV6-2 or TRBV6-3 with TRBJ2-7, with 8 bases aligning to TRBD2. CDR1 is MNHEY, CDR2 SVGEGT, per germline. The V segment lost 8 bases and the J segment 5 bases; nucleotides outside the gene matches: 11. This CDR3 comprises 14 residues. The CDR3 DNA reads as TGTGCCAGCGTAAAGCGGGAGATGGTCGACGAGCAGTACTTC. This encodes CASVKREMVDEQYF.

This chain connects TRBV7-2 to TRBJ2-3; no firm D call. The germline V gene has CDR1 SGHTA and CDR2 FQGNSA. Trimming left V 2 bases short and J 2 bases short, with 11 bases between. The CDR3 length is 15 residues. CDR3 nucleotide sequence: TGTGCCAGCAGCTTATGGCTGGGGTACACAGATACGCAGTATTTT. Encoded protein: CASSLWLGYTDTQYF.

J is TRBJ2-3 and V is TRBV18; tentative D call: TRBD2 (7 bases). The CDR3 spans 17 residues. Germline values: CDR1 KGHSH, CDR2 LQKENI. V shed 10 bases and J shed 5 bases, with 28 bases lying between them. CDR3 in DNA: TGTGCCACCCTCCCGGCGGGGGCCCCTGGAGGGATAGATACGCAGTATTTT. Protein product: CATLPAGAPGGIDTQYF.

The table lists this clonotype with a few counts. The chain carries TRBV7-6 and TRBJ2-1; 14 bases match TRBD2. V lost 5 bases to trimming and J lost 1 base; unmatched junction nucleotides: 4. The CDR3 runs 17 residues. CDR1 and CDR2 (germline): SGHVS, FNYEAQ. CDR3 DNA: TGTGCCAGCAGCATGACTAGCGGGAGGGGATCCTACAATGAGCAGTTCTTC. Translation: CASSMTSGRGSYNEQFF.

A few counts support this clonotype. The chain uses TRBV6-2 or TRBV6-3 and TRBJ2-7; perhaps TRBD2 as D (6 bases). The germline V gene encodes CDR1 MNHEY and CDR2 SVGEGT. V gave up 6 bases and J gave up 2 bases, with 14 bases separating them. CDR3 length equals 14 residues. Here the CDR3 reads CASSLSGGPYEQYF. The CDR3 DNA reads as TGTGCCAGCAGCCTTAGCGGAGGCCCCTACGAGCAGTACTTC.

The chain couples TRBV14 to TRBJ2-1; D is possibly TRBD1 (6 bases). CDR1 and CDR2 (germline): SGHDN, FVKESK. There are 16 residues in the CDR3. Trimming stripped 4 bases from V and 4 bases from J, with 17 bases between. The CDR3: CASSRDSGTMYNEQFF. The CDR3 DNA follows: TGTGCCAGCAGCCGAGACTCCGGGACAATGTACAATGAGCAGTTCTTC.

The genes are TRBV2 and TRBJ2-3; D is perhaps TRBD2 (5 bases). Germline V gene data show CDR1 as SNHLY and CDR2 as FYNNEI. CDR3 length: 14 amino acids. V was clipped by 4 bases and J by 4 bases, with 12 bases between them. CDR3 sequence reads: CASSGPLLADTQYF. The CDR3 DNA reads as TGTGCCAGCAGTGGGCCCCTACTAGCAGATACGCAGTATTTT.

CDR3 amino acids: CASSESTGFEQYF. CDR3 DNA sequence: TGCGCCAGCAGTGAGTCGACCGGATTCGAGCAGTACTTC. V usage is TRBV10-1 and J usage is TRBJ2-7; D remains ambiguous. The CDR3 consists of 13 residues. The germline CDR1 and CDR2 sequences are WNHNN and SYGVQD (reference sequence). Trimming stripped 0 bases from V and 6 bases from J, with 9 bases between.